This T cell receptor beta chain was captured in a study of cytomegalovirus exposure and HLA in healthy donors. As for the study in general: There were some 81 million unique TCRs (from HLA-typed donors) in an early data release. Findings of the study overall: The authors judged a highly shared variant cluster likely a sequencing artifact. An assumption of roughly uniform sequencing depth across donors underlay the presence/absence analyses.

There are 13 residues in the CDR3. The germline V and J ends were trimmed by 5 bases and 3 bases, with 7 bases remaining between them. CDR1 is SGHAT, CDR2 FQNNGV, per germline. 13 Jbeta primers and 60 Vbeta primers were used for the PCR. The assay was immunoSEQ multiplex PCR, and TCRdb's table has in-frame clones only and misses some. This sample yields about 200,000 clones, of which about 90% are seen a single time; around 1% belongs to the top ten. This clone has a single count. The antigen is not known. The sequence came from a boy between 2 and 10 years old in good health and CMV-seronegative. Sequencing used PBMCs. J is TRBJ2-2 and V is TRBV11-2; D might be TRBD1 (5 bases). CDR3 loop: CASSATDTGELFF. The CDR3 nucleotides are TGTGCCAGCAGCGCGACAGACACCGGGGAGCTGTTTTTT.